This TCR beta chain was captured in a study of cytomegalovirus exposure and HLA in healthy donors. Generated by immunoSEQ multiplex PCR, the TCRdb table keeps only in-frame clones and is missing some. The sample holds approximately 220,000 clones, around four fifths seen once. The donors were members of the validation cohort comprising over a hundred subjects, separate from the roughly 640-subject first cohort. Trimming took 5 bases from V and 1 from J, leaving 15 bases between them. The CDR3 length is 15 residues. Germline V gene data show CDR1 as SEHNR and CDR2 as FQNEAQ (reference sequence). This TCR was recovered from a woman aged 25 to 39 in good health and CMV-seropositive. Source material: PBMCs. The rearrangement joins TRBV7-9 to TRBJ2-7; D unclear. In nucleotides, the CDR3 is TGTGCCAGCAGCAAAGGACGCGGTGGGTCCTACGAGCAGTACTTC. This gives the protein CASSKGRGGSYEQYF.